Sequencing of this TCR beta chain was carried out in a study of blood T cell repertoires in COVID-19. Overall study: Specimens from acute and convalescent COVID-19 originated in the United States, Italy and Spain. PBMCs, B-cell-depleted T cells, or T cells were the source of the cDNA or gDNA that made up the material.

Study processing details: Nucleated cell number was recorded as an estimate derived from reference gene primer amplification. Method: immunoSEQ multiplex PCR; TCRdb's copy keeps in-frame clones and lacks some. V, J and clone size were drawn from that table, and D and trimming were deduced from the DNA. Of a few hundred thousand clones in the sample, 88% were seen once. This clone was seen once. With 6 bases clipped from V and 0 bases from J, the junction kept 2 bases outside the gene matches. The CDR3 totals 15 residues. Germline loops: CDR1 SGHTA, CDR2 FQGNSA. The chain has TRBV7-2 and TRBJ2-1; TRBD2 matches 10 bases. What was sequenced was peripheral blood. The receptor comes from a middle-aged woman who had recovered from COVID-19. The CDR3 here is CASRPSGSSYNEQFF. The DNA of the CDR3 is TGTGCCAGCAGACCTAGCGGGAGCTCCTACAATGAGCAGTTCTTC.